Below, 7 T cell receptor beta chains from the same sample are listed, as sequenced in a study of blood T cell repertoires in COVID-19. Some clones are missing from TCRdb's copy, which holds only in-frame ones; the method was immunoSEQ multiplex PCR. There are roughly 180,000 clones in the sample; approximately 80% occur only once, and roughly 6.8% lies in the top ten. The sample comprised peripheral blood. Source of these receptors: a human donor in a cohort sampled during active COVID-19.

The chain combines TRBV10-3 with TRBJ1-6; a weak D match, TRBD1 (5 bases). The CDR3 spans 13 residues. The germline CDR1 and CDR2 sequences are ENHRY and SYGVKD. V lost 10 bases, J lost 10 bases, and 17 bases lay in between. This chain's CDR3 is CASSGQGGSPLHF. In nucleotides, the CDR3 is TGTGCCAGTTCGGGTCAGGGTGGATCACCCCTCCACTTT.

The chain links TRBV11-2 to TRBJ2-3; 7 positions agree with TRBD2. Germline values: CDR1 SGHAT, CDR2 FQNNGV. The junction had 14 bases not matched to a gene; V was cut back by 3 bases and J by 2 bases. The CDR3 consists of 18 residues. The CDR3 loop reads CASSLSRVASGYTDTQYF. In nucleotides, the CDR3 is TGTGCCAGCAGCTTGAGTAGGGTGGCTAGCGGTTACACAGATACGCAGTATTTT.

The chain links TRBV5-6 to TRBJ2-7; 7 positions agree with TRBD2. Unmatched junction bases numbered 8, after V lost 2 bases and J lost 0 bases. The CDR3 extends over 16 amino acids. Germline CDR1 reads SGHDT; CDR2 reads YYEEEE. CDR3 nucleotide sequence: TGTGCCAGCAGCTTCCCGAGCGGGGCGGTCTCCTACGAGCAGTACTTC. It is translated as CASSFPSGAVSYEQYF.

This chain joins TRBV19 and TRBJ2-1; 7 nucleotides match TRBD2. This CDR3 region has 17 residues. J was trimmed by 4 bases and V by 4 bases; bases with no gene match: 13. Germline V gene sequence: CDR1 LNHDA, CDR2 SQIVND (reference sequence). CDR3 residues: CASSTALGTNVYNEQFF. The CDR3 DNA follows: TGTGCCAGTAGTACCGCCCTGGGGACTAATGTTTACAATGAGCAGTTCTTC.

The chain couples TRBV2 to TRBJ1-2; possibly TRBD1 for D (5 bases). Looked up from germline, CDR1 is SNHLY and CDR2 is FYNNEI. The CDR3 length is 15 residues. V lost 5 bases to trimming and J lost 4 bases, with 17 bases between them. The CDR3 here is CASSLGPRAIYGYTF. The CDR3 DNA reads TGTGCCAGCAGTTTGGGGCCCCGGGCGATCTATGGCTACACCTTC.

The chain uses TRBV19 and TRBJ2-7; 7 nucleotides align to TRBD2. J lost 4 bases, V lost 10 bases, and 16 bases had no gene match. CDR3 length equals 15 residues. The V gene's germline CDR1 is LNHDA and CDR2 SQIVND (reference sequence). The DNA of the CDR3 is TGTGCCACCACCACCAGGGAGGGGCCAGCGTACGAGCAGTACTTC. It yields the protein CATTTREGPAYEQYF.

This chain connects TRBV7-9 to TRBJ1-3; tentatively, D is TRBD1 (5 bases). The CDR3 is 17 amino acids. Trimming pared 4 bases from V and 0 bases from J, leaving 16 bases between. CDR1 and CDR2 from the germline V gene are SEHNR and FQNEAQ (reference sequence). The CDR3 sequence: CASSYSGTPGSGNTIYF. The DNA for the CDR3 is TGTGCCAGCAGCTACTCCGGGACTCCCGGCTCTGGAAACACCATATATTTT.